These 8 T cell receptor beta chains share one sample of origin, sequenced in a study of a mutant IDH1 vaccine in newly diagnosed glioma. Their recognized antigens are unknown. Repertoires were generated with immunoSEQ multiplex PCR, while TCRdb's copy carries only in-frame clones and drops some. The sample contains roughly 48,000 clones, roughly nine tenths of which appear only once. Time point: week 11, during vaccination. Topical imiquimod accompanied each vaccine dose, which consisted of 300 ug of mutant IDH1 20-mer peptide. The source was PBMCs, collected from a glioma patient whose treatment included an IDH1 peptide vaccine. The receptors derive from a man aged 45-60 years with glioma.

This rearrangement joins TRBV15 to TRBJ1-2; no definite D call. Germline V CDR1 and CDR2: LNHNV, YYDKDF (reference sequence). The germline V and J ends were trimmed by 0 bases and 9 bases, with 14 bases remaining between them. This CDR3 has 14 amino acids. The CDR3 nucleotides are TGTGCCACCAGCAGAGATGAGGGATCTAAGCGCTACACCTTC. Translation: CATSRDEGSKRYTF.

This chain links TRBV11-2 with TRBJ1-2, with a possible D match to TRBD1 (5 bases). V shed 3 bases and J shed 7 bases, with 6 bases lying between them. Per the germline V gene, CDR1 is SGHAT and CDR2 is FQNNGV. This CDR3 region has 11 residues. CDR3 amino acids: CASSLTVGYTF. CDR3 bases: TGTGCCAGCAGCTTGACAGTTGGCTACACCTTC.

The chain couples TRBV27 to TRBJ2-7; D is uncertain. V gave up 5 bases and J gave up 4 bases, with 12 bases separating them. CDR3 length equals 13 residues. From germline, CDR1 is MNHEY and CDR2 SMNVEV (reference sequence). The CDR3 loop is CASSPLLNYEQYF. The CDR3 bases are TGTGCCAGCAGTCCCCTACTCAATTACGAGCAGTACTTC.

The chain is built from TRBV5-1 and TRBJ1-5; a weak D match, TRBD1 (5 bases). The CDR3 is made up of 15 amino acids. V lost 4 bases and J 3 bases, leaving 14 bases between the germline ends. Germline loops: CDR1 SGHRS, CDR2 YFSETQ. The CDR3 is CASSPSSRDNQPQHF. The CDR3, as DNA: TGCGCCAGCAGCCCTTCGTCCAGGGACAATCAGCCCCAGCATTTT.

The V and J genes are TRBV9 and TRBJ2-7, with TRBD1 matching 11 bases. This CDR3 has 13 amino acids. CDR1 SGDLS and CDR2 YYNGEE come from the germline V gene. The trim removed 3 bases at V and 10 bases at J, leaving 6 bases unmatched. CDR3 loop: CASSEGTGGGQYF. The CDR3 nucleotides read TGTGCCAGCAGCGAGGGGACAGGGGGTGGACAGTACTTC.

The V gene is TRBV9, the J gene TRBJ1-3; no clear D gene. From germline, CDR1 is SGDLS and CDR2 YYNGEE. The ends were cut back, 0 bases at V and 0 bases at J, with 10 bases in the middle. The CDR3 is 16 amino acids. The CDR3: CASSVVGSHSGNTIYF. The CDR3 DNA reads TGTGCCAGCAGCGTAGTCGGCAGCCACTCTGGAAACACCATATATTTT. Full variable domain (rest looked up from reference TRBV9 and TRBJ1-3): DSGVTQTPKHLITATGQRVTLRCSPRSGDLSVYWYQQSLDQGLQFLIQYYNGEERAKGNILERFSAQQFPDLHSELNLSSLELGDSALYFCASSVVGSHSGNTIYFGEGSWLTVV.

This chain links TRBV9 with TRBJ2-1; D not resolved. The CDR3 has 16 amino acids. The germline gives CDR1 SGDLS, CDR2 YYNGEE. V lost 6 bases and J 7 bases, leaving 23 bases between the germline ends. Here the CDR3 reads CASIANSYSDGNEQFF. The CDR3 region has the DNA TGTGCCAGCATCGCTAATTCGTATTCTGACGGAAATGAGCAGTTCTTC.

The chain has TRBV7-8 and TRBJ1-1; D is undetermined. The CDR3 covers 14 residues. V was pared by 4 bases and J by 0 bases, with 9 bases between. Germline CDR1 and CDR2: SGHVS and FQNEAQ. The CDR3, as DNA: TGTGCCAGCAGCTCCCAAACACTGAACACTGAAGCTTTCTTT. Translated: CASSSQTLNTEAFF.